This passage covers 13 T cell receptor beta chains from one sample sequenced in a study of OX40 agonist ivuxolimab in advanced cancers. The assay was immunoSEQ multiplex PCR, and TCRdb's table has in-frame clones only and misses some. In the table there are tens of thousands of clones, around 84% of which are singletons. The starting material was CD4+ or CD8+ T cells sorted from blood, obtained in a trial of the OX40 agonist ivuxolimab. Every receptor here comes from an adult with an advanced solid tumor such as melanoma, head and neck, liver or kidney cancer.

In DNA, the CDR3 is TGTGCCAGCAGTGAAAATGTTGGTGAAGCTTTCTTT. Translated: CASSENVGEAFF. The V gene is TRBV6-1, the J gene TRBJ1-1, with D unresolved. Germline V gene data show CDR1 as MNHNS and CDR2 as SASEGT. The CDR3 consists of 12 residues. Trimming took off 2 bases at V and 7 bases at J, with 8 bases between the two ends.

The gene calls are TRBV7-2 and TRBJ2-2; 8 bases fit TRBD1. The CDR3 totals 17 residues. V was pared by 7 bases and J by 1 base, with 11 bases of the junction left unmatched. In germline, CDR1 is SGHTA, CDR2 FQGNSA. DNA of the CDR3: TGTGCCAGCAAAACCCCCCGGGACAGGTGGAACACCGGGGAGCTGTTTTTT. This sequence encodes CASKTPRDRWNTGELFF.

Written as DNA, the CDR3 is TGTGCCAGCAGTGCCAAACCCGGACAGGGCTATAATTCACCCCTCCACTTT. Translating it yields CASSAKPGQGYNSPLHF. This chain links TRBV6-1 with TRBJ1-6; 8 nucleotides line up with TRBD1. With 4 bases clipped from V and 3 bases from J, the junction kept 8 bases outside the gene matches. This CDR3 comprises 17 residues. Germline V lookup: CDR1 MNHNS, CDR2 SASEGT.

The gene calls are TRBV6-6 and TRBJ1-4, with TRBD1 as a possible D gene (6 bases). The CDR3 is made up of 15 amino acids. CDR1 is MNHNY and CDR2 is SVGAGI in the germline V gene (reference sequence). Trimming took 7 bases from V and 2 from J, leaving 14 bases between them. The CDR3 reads CASIRSGGTNEKLFF. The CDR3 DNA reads TGTGCCAGCATCAGAAGTGGGGGCACTAATGAAAAACTGTTTTTT.

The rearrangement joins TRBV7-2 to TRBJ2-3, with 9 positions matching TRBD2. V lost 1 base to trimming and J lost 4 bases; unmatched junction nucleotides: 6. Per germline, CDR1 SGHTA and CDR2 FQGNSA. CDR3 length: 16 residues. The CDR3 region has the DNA TGTGCCAGCAGCTTAGAGGGTAGCGGGAGATCAGATACGCAGTATTTT. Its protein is CASSLEGSGRSDTQYF.

The DNA of the CDR3 is TGCGCCAGCGCGACAGGGGAGTGGTCCTACGAGCAGTACTTC. Residues: CASATGEWSYEQYF. The rearrangement links TRBV10-2 to TRBJ2-7; 8 positions match TRBD1. Germline V gene sequence: CDR1 WSHSY, CDR2 SAAADI. The V and J ends lost 8 bases and 1 base, in that order; junction bases with no gene match: 7. The CDR3 spans 14 residues.

The CDR3 sequence: CASSLERESTNEKLFF. In DNA, the CDR3 is TGTGCCAGCAGCTTGGAAAGGGAATCAACTAATGAAAAACTGTTTTTT. The chain is built from TRBV5-6 and TRBJ1-4; D is unclear. V was pared by 0 bases and J by 0 bases, with 9 bases between. Germline V gene sequence: CDR1 SGHDT, CDR2 YYEEEE. The CDR3 length is 16 residues.

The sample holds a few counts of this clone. The CDR3 is CAISEAETQYF. The CDR3 region has the DNA TGTGCCATCAGTGAGGCGGAGACCCAGTACTTC. V usage is TRBV10-3 and J usage is TRBJ2-5; D not certain. Germline V CDR1 and CDR2: ENHRY, SYGVKD. Trimming removed 2 bases from V and 5 bases from J, with 3 bases in between. The CDR3 contains 11 residues.

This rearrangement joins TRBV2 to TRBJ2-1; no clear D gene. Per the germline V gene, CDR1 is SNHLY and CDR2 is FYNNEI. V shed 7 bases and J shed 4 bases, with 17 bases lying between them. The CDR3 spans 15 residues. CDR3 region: CASTLQSTLYNEQFF. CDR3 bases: TGTGCCAGCACACTCCAGAGCACCTTGTACAATGAGCAGTTCTTC.

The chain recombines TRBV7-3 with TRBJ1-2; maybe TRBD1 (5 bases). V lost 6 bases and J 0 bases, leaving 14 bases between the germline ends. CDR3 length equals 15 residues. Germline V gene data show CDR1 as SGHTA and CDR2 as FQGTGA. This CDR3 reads CASSPSGRANYGYTF. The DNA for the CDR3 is TGTGCCAGCAGTCCCTCAGGGAGAGCTAACTATGGCTACACCTTC.

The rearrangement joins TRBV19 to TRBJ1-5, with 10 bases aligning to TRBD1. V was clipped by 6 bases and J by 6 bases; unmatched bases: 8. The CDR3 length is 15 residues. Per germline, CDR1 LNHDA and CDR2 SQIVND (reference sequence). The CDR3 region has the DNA TGTGCCAGTAGACCCGGGACAGGGGTCACTCAGCCCCAGCATTTT. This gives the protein CASRPGTGVTQPQHF.

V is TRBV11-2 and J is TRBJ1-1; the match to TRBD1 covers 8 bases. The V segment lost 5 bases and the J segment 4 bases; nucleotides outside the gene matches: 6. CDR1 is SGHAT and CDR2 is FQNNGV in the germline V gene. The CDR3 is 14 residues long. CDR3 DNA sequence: TGTGCCAGCAGCCTACAGGGGGGGGGCACTGAAGCTTTCTTT. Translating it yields CASSLQGGGTEAFF.

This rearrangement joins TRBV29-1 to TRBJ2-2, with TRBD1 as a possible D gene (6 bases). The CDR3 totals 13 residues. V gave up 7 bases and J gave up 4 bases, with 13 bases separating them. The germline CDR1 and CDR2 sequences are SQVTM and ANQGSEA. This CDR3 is CSGDTLGTGELFF. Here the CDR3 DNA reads TGCAGCGGGGACACTTTAGGCACCGGGGAGCTGTTTTTT.